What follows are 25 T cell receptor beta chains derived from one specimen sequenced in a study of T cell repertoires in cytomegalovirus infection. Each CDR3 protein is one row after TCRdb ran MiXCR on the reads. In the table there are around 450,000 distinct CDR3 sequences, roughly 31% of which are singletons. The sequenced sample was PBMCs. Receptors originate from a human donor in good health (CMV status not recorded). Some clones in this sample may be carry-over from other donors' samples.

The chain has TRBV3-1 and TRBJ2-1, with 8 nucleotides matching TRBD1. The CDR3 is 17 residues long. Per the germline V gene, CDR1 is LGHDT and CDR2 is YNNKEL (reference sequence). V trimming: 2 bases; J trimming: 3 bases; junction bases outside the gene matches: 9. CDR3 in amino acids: CASSQFLEGTGYNEQFF. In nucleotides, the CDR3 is TGTGCCAGCAGCCAATTTTTAGAGGGGACAGGCTACAATGAGCAGTTCTTC.

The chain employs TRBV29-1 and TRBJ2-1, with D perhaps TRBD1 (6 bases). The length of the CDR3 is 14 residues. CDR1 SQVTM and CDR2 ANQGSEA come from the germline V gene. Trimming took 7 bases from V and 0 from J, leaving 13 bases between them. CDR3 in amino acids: CSAEDSLSYNEQFF. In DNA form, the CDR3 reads TGCAGCGCCGAGGACAGTCTCTCCTACAATGAGCAGTTCTTC.

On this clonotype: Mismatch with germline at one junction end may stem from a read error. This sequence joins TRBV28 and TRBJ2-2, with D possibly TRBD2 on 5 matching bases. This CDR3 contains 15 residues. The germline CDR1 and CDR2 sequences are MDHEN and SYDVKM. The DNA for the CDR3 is TGTGCCAGCAGTCAAACGAGAAGCTCCACCGGGGAGCTGGTTTTT. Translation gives CASSQTRSSTGELVF.

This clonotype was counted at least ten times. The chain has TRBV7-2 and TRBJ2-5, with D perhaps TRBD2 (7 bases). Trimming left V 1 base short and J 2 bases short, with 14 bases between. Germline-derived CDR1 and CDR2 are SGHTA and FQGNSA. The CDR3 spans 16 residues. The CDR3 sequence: CASSLGGAGAQETQYF. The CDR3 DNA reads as TGTGCCAGCAGCTTAGGAGGGGCGGGGGCTCAAGAGACCCAGTACTTC.

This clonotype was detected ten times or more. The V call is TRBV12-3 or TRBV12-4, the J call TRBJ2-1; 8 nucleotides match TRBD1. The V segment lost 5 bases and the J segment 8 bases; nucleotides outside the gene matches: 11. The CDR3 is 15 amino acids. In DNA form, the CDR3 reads TGTGCCAGCAGTCGCAGAGATGGACAGGGCTATGAGCAGTTCTTC. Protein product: CASSRRDGQGYEQFF.

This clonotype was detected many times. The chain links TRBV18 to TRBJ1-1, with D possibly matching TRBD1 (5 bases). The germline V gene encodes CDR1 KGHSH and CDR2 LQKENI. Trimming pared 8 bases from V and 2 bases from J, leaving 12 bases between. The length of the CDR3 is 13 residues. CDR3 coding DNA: TGTGCCAGCAGTCCCGGGACCAACACTGAAGCTTTCTTT. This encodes CASSPGTNTEAFF.

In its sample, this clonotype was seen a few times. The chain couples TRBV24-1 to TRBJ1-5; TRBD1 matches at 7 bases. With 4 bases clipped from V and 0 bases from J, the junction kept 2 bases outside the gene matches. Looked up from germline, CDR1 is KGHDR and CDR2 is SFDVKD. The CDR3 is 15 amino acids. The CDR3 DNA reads TGTGCCACCAGTGAAGGGACAGATAGCAATCAGCCCCAGCATTTT. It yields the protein CATSEGTDSNQPQHF.

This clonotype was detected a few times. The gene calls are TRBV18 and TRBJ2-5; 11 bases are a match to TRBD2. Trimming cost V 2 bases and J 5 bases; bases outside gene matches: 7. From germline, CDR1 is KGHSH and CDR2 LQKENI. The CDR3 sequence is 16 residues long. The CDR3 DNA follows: TGTGCCAGCTCACCATCTAGCGGGGGGACCAAGGAGACCCAGTACTTC. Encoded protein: CASSPSSGGTKETQYF.

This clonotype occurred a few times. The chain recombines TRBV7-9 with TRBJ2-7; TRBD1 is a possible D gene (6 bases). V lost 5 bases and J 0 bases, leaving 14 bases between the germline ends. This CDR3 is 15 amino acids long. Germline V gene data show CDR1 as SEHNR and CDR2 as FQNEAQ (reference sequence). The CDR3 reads CASSIGGSGSYEQYF. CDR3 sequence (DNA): TGTGCCAGCAGCATAGGGGGTAGTGGCTCCTACGAGCAGTACTTC.

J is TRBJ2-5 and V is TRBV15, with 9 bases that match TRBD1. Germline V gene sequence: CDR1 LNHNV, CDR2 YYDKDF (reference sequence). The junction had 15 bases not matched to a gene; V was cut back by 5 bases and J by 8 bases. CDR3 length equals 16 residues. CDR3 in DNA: TGTGCCACCAGCGGGGACAGGGAGGTTTCGGGAGATACCCAGTACTTC. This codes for CATSGDREVSGDTQYF.

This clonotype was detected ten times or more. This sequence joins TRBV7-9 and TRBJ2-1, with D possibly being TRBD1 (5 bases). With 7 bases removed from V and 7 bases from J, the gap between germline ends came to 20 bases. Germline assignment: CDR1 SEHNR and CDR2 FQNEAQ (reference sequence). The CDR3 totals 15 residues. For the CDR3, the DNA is TGTGCCAGCACCCTTGGGGCAGGAGTGAGGAATGAGCAGTTCTTC. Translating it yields CASTLGAGVRNEQFF.

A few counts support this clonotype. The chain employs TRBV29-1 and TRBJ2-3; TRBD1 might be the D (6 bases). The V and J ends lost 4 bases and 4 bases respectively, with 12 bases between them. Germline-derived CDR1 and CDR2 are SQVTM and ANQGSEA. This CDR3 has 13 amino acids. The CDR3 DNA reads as TGCAGCGTTGGGCAGGGGAACGCAGATACGCAGTATTTT. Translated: CSVGQGNADTQYF.

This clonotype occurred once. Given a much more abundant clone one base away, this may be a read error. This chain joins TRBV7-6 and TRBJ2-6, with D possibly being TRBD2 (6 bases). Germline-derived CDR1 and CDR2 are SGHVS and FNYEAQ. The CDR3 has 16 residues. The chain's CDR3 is CASSLGGGAGANGLTF. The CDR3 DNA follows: TGTGCCAGCAGCTTAGGAGGAGGGGCTGGGGCCAACGGCCTGACTTTC.

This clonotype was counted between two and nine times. The CDR3 bases are TGTGCCAGCAGACTGAATAACGTCCTGACTTTC. Protein sequence: CASRLNNVLTF. The gene calls are TRBV25-1 and TRBJ2-6; D call uncertain. The V end lost 6 bases, the J end lost 10 bases, and 7 bases lay between the germline ends. This CDR3 spans 11 amino acids. From germline, CDR1 is MGHDK and CDR2 SYGVNS. The whole variable domain, remainder taken from reference TRBV25-1 and TRBJ2-6, is EADIYQTPRYLVIGTGKKITLECSQTMGHDKMYWYQQDPGMELHLIHYSYGVNSTEKGDLSSESTVSRIRTEHFPLTLESARPSHTSQYLCASRLNNVLTFGAGSRLTVL.

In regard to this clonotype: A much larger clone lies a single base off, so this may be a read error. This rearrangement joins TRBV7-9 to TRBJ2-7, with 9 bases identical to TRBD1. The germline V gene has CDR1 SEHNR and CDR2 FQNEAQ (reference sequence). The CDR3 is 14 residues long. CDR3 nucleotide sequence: TGTGCCAGCAGCCCGGGACAGGGCCTCGACGAGCGGTACTTC. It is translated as CASSPGQGLDERYF. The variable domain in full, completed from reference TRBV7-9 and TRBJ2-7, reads DTGVSQNPRHKITKRGQNVTFRCDPISEHNRLYWYRQTLGQGPEFLTYFQNEAQLEKSRLLSDRFSAERPKGSFSTLEIQRTEQGDSAMYLCASSPGQGLDERYFGPGTRLTVT.

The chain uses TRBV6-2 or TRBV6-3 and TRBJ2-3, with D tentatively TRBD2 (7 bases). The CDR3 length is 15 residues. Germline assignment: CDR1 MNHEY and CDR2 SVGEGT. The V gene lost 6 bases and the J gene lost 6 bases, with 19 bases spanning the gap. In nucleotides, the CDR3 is TGTGCCAGCAGCCCCGAGTGGGGGGGGCGGGATACGCAGTATTTT. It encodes CASSPEWGGRDTQYF.

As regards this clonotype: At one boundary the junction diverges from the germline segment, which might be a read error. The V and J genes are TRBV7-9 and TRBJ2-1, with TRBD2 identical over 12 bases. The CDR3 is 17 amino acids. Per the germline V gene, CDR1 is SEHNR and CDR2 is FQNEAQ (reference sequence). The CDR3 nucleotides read TGTGCCAGCAGCTTTGGGCTAGCGGGGGGGGCCTACAATGAGCAGCTCTTC. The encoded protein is CASSFGLAGGAYNEQLF. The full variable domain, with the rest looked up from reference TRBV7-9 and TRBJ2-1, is DTGVSQNPRHKITKRGQNVTFRCDPISEHNRLYWYRQTLGQGPEFLTYFQNEAQLEKSRLLSDRFSAERPKGSFSTLEIQRTEQGDSAMYLCASSFGLAGGAYNEQLFGPGTRLTVL.

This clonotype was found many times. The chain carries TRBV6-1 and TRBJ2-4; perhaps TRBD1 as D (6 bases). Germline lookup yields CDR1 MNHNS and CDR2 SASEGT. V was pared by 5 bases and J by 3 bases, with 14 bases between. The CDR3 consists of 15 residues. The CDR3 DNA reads TGTGCCAGCAGTCCCTCCAGGGGTGGCAAAAACATTCAGTACTTC. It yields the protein CASSPSRGGKNIQYF.

DNA for the CDR3: TGCAGTGTTCGGGAACGAGGTAGCTCCTACGAGCAGTACTTC. Its translation: CSVRERGSSYEQYF. The rearrangement links TRBV20-1 to TRBJ2-7, with D perhaps TRBD2 (5 bases). The V end was cut by 7 bases, the J end by 0 bases, with 16 bases between. The CDR3 length is 14 residues. Per germline, CDR1 DFQATT and CDR2 SNEGSKA (reference sequence).

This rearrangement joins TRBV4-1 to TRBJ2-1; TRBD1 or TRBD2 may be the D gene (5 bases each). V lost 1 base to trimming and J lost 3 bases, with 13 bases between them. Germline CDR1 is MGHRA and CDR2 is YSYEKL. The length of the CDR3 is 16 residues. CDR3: CASSQGDGGFYNEQFF. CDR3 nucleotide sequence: TGCGCCAGCAGCCAAGGGGATGGGGGATTCTACAATGAGCAGTTCTTC.

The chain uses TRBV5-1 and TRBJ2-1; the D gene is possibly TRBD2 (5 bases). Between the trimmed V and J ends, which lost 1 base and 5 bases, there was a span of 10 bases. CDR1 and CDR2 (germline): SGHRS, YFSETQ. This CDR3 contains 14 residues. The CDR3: CASSLLLADNEQFF. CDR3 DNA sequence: TGCGCCAGCAGCTTGTTGCTAGCAGACAATGAGCAGTTCTTC.

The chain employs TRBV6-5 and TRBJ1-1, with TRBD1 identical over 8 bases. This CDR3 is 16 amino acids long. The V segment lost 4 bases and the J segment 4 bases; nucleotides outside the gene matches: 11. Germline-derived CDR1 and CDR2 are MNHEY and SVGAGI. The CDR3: CASSLGVSGGVTEAFF. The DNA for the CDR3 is TGTGCCAGCAGTTTAGGGGTTTCAGGGGGCGTCACTGAAGCTTTCTTT.

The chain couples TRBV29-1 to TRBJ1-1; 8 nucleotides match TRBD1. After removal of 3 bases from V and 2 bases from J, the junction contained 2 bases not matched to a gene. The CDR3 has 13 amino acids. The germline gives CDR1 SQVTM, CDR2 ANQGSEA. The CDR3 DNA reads TGCAGCGTTGAGGGACAGGTAAACACTGAAGCTTTCTTT. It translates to CSVEGQVNTEAFF.

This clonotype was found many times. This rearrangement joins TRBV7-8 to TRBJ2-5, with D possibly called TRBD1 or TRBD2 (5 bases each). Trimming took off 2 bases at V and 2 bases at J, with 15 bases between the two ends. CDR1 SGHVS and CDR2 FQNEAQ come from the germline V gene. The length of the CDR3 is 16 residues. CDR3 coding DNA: TGTGCCAGCAGCTTATTTGAGGGGAGATATCAAGAGACCCAGTACTTC. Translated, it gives CASSLFEGRYQETQYF.

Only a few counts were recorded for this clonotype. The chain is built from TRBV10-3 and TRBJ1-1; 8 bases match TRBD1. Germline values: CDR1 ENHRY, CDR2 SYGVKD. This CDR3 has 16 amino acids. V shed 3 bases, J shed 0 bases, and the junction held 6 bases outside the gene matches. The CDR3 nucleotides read TGTGCCATCAGTGAAGGGACAGGTTCTATGAACACTGAAGCTTTCTTT. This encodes CAISEGTGSMNTEAFF.